The 27 T cell receptor beta chains in this list originate from one sample, sequenced in a study of T cells in Graves' hyperthyroidism and ophthalmopathy. Amplified TCR beta CDR3 regions came from RNA transcripts. Using the HTBI primer set, a first-round RT-PCR was run on the TCR CDR3. TCRdb redid the calling of the multiplex PCR reads with MiXCR, one entry per CDR3 protein. The sample shows approximately 95,000 distinct CDR3 sequences, 35% to 50% of them seen only once. Sequenced material: peripheral blood or thyroid tissue (not recorded which). The receptors stem from a woman aged 25 to 39 with Graves' hyperthyroidism.

This clonotype occurred many times. This rearrangement joins TRBV12-5 to TRBJ2-5, with 9 positions matching TRBD2. The germline V gene has CDR1 LGHNT and CDR2 FRNRAP. The CDR3 has 15 residues. J was trimmed by 5 bases and V by 3 bases; bases with no gene match: 7. The CDR3 spells CASGFAGGGVETQYF. The CDR3 DNA sequence: TGTGCTAGTGGTTTTGCGGGAGGGGGAGTTGAGACCCAGTACTTC. The entire variable domain, with the rest obtained from reference TRBV12-5 and TRBJ2-5, is as follows: DARVTQTPRHKVTEMGQEVTMRCQPILGHNTVFWYRQTMMQGLELLAYFRNRAPLDDSGMPKDRFSAEMPDATLATLKIQPSEPRDSAVYFCASGFAGGGVETQYFGPGTRLLVL.

This clonotype has just a few counts. This chain uses TRBV14 with TRBJ1-2, with D possibly being TRBD1 (5 bases). Per germline, CDR1 SGHDN and CDR2 FVKESK. V lost 8 bases and J 7 bases, leaving 20 bases between the germline ends. The CDR3 has 14 amino acids. The CDR3 protein is CASGGSTALCGYTF. CDR3 bases: TGTGCCAGCGGGGGATCGACAGCGCTCTGTGGCTACACCTTC.

A word on this clonotype: A much larger clone differs from this one at a single base, so this may be a read error. This chain joins TRBV5-6 and TRBJ2-5, with 11 bases identical to TRBD2. The CDR3 loop spans 18 amino acids. In germline, CDR1 is SGHDT, CDR2 YYEEEE. The CDR3 DNA reads as TGTGCCAGCAGCAGAGTACTAGCGGGGGCGACGTTTGGAGAGACCCAGTGCTTC. Translating it yields CASSRVLAGATFGETQCF.

The V gene is TRBV10-3, the J gene TRBJ1-6, with D perhaps TRBD1 (5 bases). This CDR3 is built from 19 residues. Per germline, CDR1 ENHRY and CDR2 SYGVKD. V shed 3 bases and J shed 4 bases, with 22 bases lying between them. The CDR3 region is CAISDDSSPRADYNSPLHF. CDR3 in DNA: TGTGCCATCAGTGACGACAGCTCACCACGGGCGGATTATAATTCACCCCTCCACTTT.

The V and J genes are TRBV10-3 and TRBJ1-2; possible D gene TRBD1, 5 bases. V gave up 4 bases and J gave up 3 bases, with 18 bases separating them. From germline, CDR1 is ENHRY and CDR2 SYGVKD. The CDR3 totals 16 residues. CDR3 in amino acids: CAISAWSSQTDYGYTF. In DNA form, the CDR3 reads TGTGCCATCAGTGCCTGGAGTAGTCAGACAGACTATGGCTACACCTTC.

There are many counts of this clonotype. The chain recombines TRBV7-2 with TRBJ1-1, with TRBD1 matching over 8 bases. Germline CDR1 SGHTA, CDR2 FQGNSA. With 3 bases clipped from V and 6 bases from J, the junction kept 3 bases outside the gene matches. This CDR3 contains 13 residues. The DNA for the CDR3 is TGTGCCAGCAGCTTTACGGACAGGGCTGAAGCTTTCTTT. Amino acid sequence: CASSFTDRAEAFF.

This clonotype was seen at least ten times. CDR3 in DNA: TGTGCCAGCAGTTTCCCTAGCGGGGAGCAGTACTTC. Protein: CASSFPSGEQYF. The chain combines TRBV12-3 or TRBV12-4 with TRBJ2-7; TRBD2 aligns across 8 bases. The CDR3 contains 12 residues. Trimming at V came to 3 bases and at J to 7 bases, leaving 2 bases not matched to a gene.

There are many counts of this clonotype. The chain employs TRBV27 and TRBJ2-7; the D is unclear. The CDR3 covers 13 residues. V was pared by 5 bases and J by 2 bases, with 10 bases between. Germline assignment: CDR1 MNHEY and CDR2 SMNVEV (reference sequence). The CDR3 nucleotides are TGTGCCAGCAGTCCTCCCGGCCCCTACGAGCAGTACTTC. It translates to CASSPPGPYEQYF.

This clonotype was seen only a few times. This rearrangement joins TRBV5-4 to TRBJ2-3, with D perhaps TRBD2 (6 bases). CDR1 SGHNT and CDR2 YYREEE come from the germline V gene (reference sequence). The CDR3 runs to 13 residues. V was shortened by 2 bases and J by 7 bases, with 11 bases between the two germline ends. CDR3 sequence (DNA): TGTGCCAGCAGCTTTGCAGGCGGGAATACGCAGTATTTT. Translating it yields CASSFAGGNTQYF.

This clonotype has only one observation. This chain joins TRBV12-3 or TRBV12-4 and TRBJ1-1; 8 nucleotides line up with TRBD1. The V gene end was trimmed by 7 bases and the J gene end by 1 base; junction bases not matched to a gene: 5. The CDR3 sequence is 14 residues long. Here the CDR3 reads CASTAGQGNTEAFF. The DNA for the CDR3 is TGTGCCAGCACTGCCGGACAGGGGAACACTGAAGCTTTCTTT.

Ten or more counts support this clonotype. V gene TRBV10-3 combines with J gene TRBJ2-7; D ambiguous. There are 14 residues in the CDR3. V lost 7 bases and J 2 bases, leaving 15 bases between the germline ends. Germline values: CDR1 ENHRY, CDR2 SYGVKD. CDR3 nucleotide sequence: TGTGCCATCAAGGCAGCCGGGCCCGCCTACGAGCAGTACTTC. Residues: CAIKAAGPAYEQYF.

This clonotype appeared a few times. The rearrangement uses TRBV10-3 and TRBJ1-5; 9 bases fit TRBD1. The junction had 6 bases not matched to a gene; V was cut back by 8 bases and J by 1 base. The CDR3 consists of 15 residues. Germline V gene sequence: CDR1 ENHRY, CDR2 SYGVKD. The DNA of the CDR3 is TGTGCCATCGGACAGGGGACAGCAAGCAATCAGCCCCAGCATTTT. This encodes CAIGQGTASNQPQHF.

This clonotype was detected many times. The V and J genes are TRBV7-3 and TRBJ2-5; D not certain. CDR1 is SGHTA and CDR2 is FQGTGA in the germline V gene. This CDR3 is built from 13 residues. Trimming took off 2 bases at V and 7 bases at J, with 11 bases between the two ends. The CDR3 is CASSLYVTGTQYF. CDR3 nucleotides: TGTGCCAGCAGCTTATACGTCACGGGGACCCAGTACTTC.

This clonotype was recorded at least ten times. The chain employs TRBV5-5 and TRBJ2-7; D may match TRBD1 or TRBD2 (5 bases each). The ends were cut back, 0 bases at V and 2 bases at J, with 15 bases in the middle. Germline V CDR1 and CDR2: SGHKS, YYEKEE (reference sequence). The CDR3 totals 16 residues. As DNA, the CDR3 is TGTGCCAGCAGCTTGGGGCGGGCAGGGCGAACCTACGAGCAGTACTTC. It encodes CASSLGRAGRTYEQYF.

This clonotype was seen at least ten times. The chain couples TRBV28 to TRBJ2-5; D is perhaps TRBD1 (5 bases). CDR3 length equals 13 residues. Trimming removed 5 bases from V and 1 base from J, with 8 bases in between. Germline-derived CDR1 and CDR2 are MDHEN and SYDVKM. The chain's CDR3 is CASSRQSQETQYF. The CDR3 nucleotides read TGTGCCAGCAGTCGACAGAGCCAAGAGACCCAGTACTTC.

This clonotype showed up many times. CDR3 nucleotide sequence: TGTGCCAGCAGTTCAGGTTATGGGGCCAACGTCCTGACTTTC. This codes for CASSSGYGANVLTF. The rearrangement links TRBV28 to TRBJ2-6; D unclear. Germline V gene data show CDR1 as MDHEN and CDR2 as SYDVKM. V lost 4 bases to trimming and J lost 3 bases, with 7 bases between them. This CDR3 is built from 14 residues. The full variable domain, completed using reference TRBV28 and TRBJ2-6, is DVKVTQSSRYLVKRTGEKVFLECVQDMDHENMFWYRQDPGLGLRLIYFSYDVKMKEKGDIPEGYSVSREKKERFSLILESASTNQTSMYLCASSSGYGANVLTFGAGSRLTVL.

There are a few counts of this clonotype. This clone may be a read error of a much larger clone one base away. This chain uses TRBV4-1 with TRBJ1-4; TRBD1 aligns across 9 bases. The junction had 6 bases not matched to a gene; V was cut back by 5 bases and J by 5 bases. The CDR3 is made up of 15 amino acids. The germline gives CDR1 MGHRA, CDR2 YSYEKL. DNA of the CDR3: TGCGCCAGCAGCTACGCCACAGGGGGCAATGAAAAACTGTTTTTT. Protein: CASSYATGGNEKLFF.

V and J are TRBV7-9 and TRBJ1-5; D remains unclear. With 3 bases removed from V and 11 bases from J, the gap between germline ends came to 20 bases. Germline lookup yields CDR1 SEHNR and CDR2 FQNEAQ (reference sequence). The CDR3 contains 15 residues. CDR3 amino acids: CASSFGLAGAETQHF. CDR3 nucleotides: TGTGCCAGCAGCTTCGGACTAGCGGGAGCAGAGACCCAGCATTTT.

V usage is TRBV28 and J usage is TRBJ1-5, with 8 bases matching TRBD1. CDR1 and CDR2 (germline): MDHEN, SYDVKM. This CDR3 is built from 17 residues. Losses at the gene ends were 4 bases for V and 0 bases for J; bases not matched to a gene: 8. The CDR3 spells CASSWGTGRNSNQPQHF. As DNA, the CDR3 is TGTGCCAGCAGTTGGGGGACAGGCAGGAATAGCAATCAGCCCCAGCATTTT.

The rearrangement uses TRBV28 and TRBJ2-7, with TRBD1 matching over 11 bases. Germline V lookup: CDR1 MDHEN, CDR2 SYDVKM. With V trimmed by 6 bases and J by 4 bases, 17 bases remained unmatched. This CDR3 comprises 18 residues. This CDR3 is CASRNRDRGYPPRYEQYF. Written as DNA, the CDR3 is TGTGCCAGCAGAAACCGGGACAGGGGGTATCCGCCCCGTTACGAGCAGTACTTC.

CDR3 in DNA: TGTGCCTGGAGTGCGGGCGGAACCTACGAGCAGTACTTC. This translates into CAWSAGGTYEQYF. V and J are TRBV30 and TRBJ2-7; no clear D gene. The CDR3 runs to 13 residues. Germline CDR1 is GTSNPN and CDR2 is SVGIG (reference sequence). Trimming left V 1 base short and J 2 bases short, with 9 bases between.

There are many counts of this clonotype. This chain joins TRBV15 and TRBJ1-2, with D tentatively TRBD1 (5 bases). From germline, CDR1 is LNHNV and CDR2 YYDKDF (reference sequence). CDR3 size: 16 residues. V was shortened by 0 bases and J by 2 bases, with 13 bases between the two germline ends. CDR3 bases: TGTGCCACCAGCAGAGATGGAAACAGGCCAAACTATGGCTACACCTTC. The encoded protein is CATSRDGNRPNYGYTF.

This clonotype was observed many times. The V and J genes are TRBV20-1 and TRBJ1-2; D might be TRBD1 (6 bases). Trimming removed 4 bases at V and 1 base at J, with 13 bases between. The germline V gene has CDR1 DFQATT and CDR2 SNEGSKA (reference sequence). There are 14 residues in the CDR3. Here the CDR3 DNA reads TGCAGTGCTACGACAGGCCCTAATAACTATGGCTACACCTTC. Protein product: CSATTGPNNYGYTF.

This clonotype was picked up many times. V usage is TRBV18 and J usage is TRBJ2-5, with no clear D. In germline, CDR1 is KGHSH, CDR2 LQKENI. The CDR3 length is 14 residues. V shed 1 base and J shed 1 base, with 7 bases lying between them. The CDR3 region is CASSPQRGQETQYF. The CDR3 coding sequence is TGTGCCAGCTCACCACAGCGCGGCCAAGAGACCCAGTACTTC.

About this clonotype: Its ends do not fully match the called genes, so a read error is possible. The rearrangement links TRBV19 to TRBJ1-5, with 10 positions matching TRBD1. CDR3 length equals 17 residues. From germline, CDR1 is LNHDA and CDR2 SQIVND (reference sequence). The CDR3 loop is CATRTGTGANSNQSQHF. The DNA for the CDR3 is TGTGCCACCCGAACCGGGACAGGGGCCAATAGCAATCAGTCCCAGCATTTT.

The V gene is TRBV5-4, the J gene TRBJ1-5, with 7 bases aligning to TRBD1. The CDR3 has 13 amino acids. The trim removed 4 bases at V and 4 bases at J, leaving 2 bases unmatched. Looked up from germline, CDR1 is SGHNT and CDR2 is YYREEE (reference sequence). The DNA for the CDR3 is TGTGCCAGCAGCAAGACAGGGAATCAGCCCCAGCATTTT. Amino acid sequence: CASSKTGNQPQHF.

The rearrangement uses TRBV15 and TRBJ2-2; D is perhaps TRBD2 (6 bases). With 7 bases removed from V and 2 bases from J, the gap between germline ends came to 14 bases. CDR1 and CDR2 (germline): LNHNV, YYDKDF (reference sequence). The CDR3 is made up of 15 amino acids. Written as DNA, the CDR3 is TGTGCCACCAAGGGCGGGATAAGAAACACCGGGGAGCTGTTTTTT. Translated, it gives CATKGGIRNTGELFF.